This TCR beta chain was identified during a study of CD8 T cells in ankylosing spondylitis. V gave up 6 bases and J gave up 5 bases; unmatched junction bases: 9. This CDR3 comprises 15 residues. Study-wide points: A subset of motif variants has previously been described in the synovial fluid and blood of reactive arthritis.

This clonotype was detected many times. Its antigen is still unknown. MiXCR, run by TCRdb on the 5' RACE reads, gives a single entry per CDR3 protein. This table has around 320,000 distinct CDR3 sequences, roughly 20% appearing once. The sequencing sample was made of blood, either unsorted or a sorted T cell fraction (not recorded which). The source of this sequence is a female donor with ankylosing spondylitis or in good health (not recorded which). The chain carries TRBV12-3 or TRBV12-4 and TRBJ2-7; 11 nucleotides line up with TRBD2. The CDR3 DNA reads TGTGCCAGCAGGGCGACTAGCGGGATCGCCCACGAGCAGTACTTC. Residues: CASRATSGIAHEQYF.